Listed below are T cell receptor beta chains from one sample, sequenced in a study of human T cells and chemical hapten exposure. Each CDR3 protein is one row after TCRdb ran MiXCR on the RACE reads. The sample holds roughly 200,000 distinct CDR3 sequences, approximately 20% seen once. The sample was whole blood, taken in connection with sensitization to the hapten diphenylcyclopropenone (DPC). All receptors derive from a woman aged 45-59 years with alopecia areata. Some clones in this sample may be carry-over from other donors' samples. Each CDR3 is given with its conserved first and last residue. The order of the fields is clone size, D gene, V gene, J gene, CDR3 DNA, CDR3 protein. The D gene is left open where the match is weak. Size values are once, few and many counts, or a class for expanded clones, and some rows have none.

clone_size: .
d_call: TRBD2
v_call: TRBV29-1
j_call: TRBJ2-1
cdr3_nt: TGCAGCGGTACTAGCGGGAGGGCCCGGGAGCAGTTCTTC
cdr3_aa: CSGTSGRAREQFF

clone_size: few
d_call: .
v_call: TRBV18
j_call: TRBJ1-1
cdr3_nt: TGTGCCAGCTCACCGGTTGAGTCCGTTGGTGAAGCTTTCTTT
cdr3_aa: CASSPVESVGEAFF

clone_size: .
d_call: .
v_call: TRBV25-1
j_call: TRBJ2-7
cdr3_nt: TGTGCCAGCAGTGAAGTGTGGTACGAGCAGTACTTC
cdr3_aa: CASSEVWYEQYF

clone_size: .
d_call: .
v_call: TRBV5-1
j_call: TRBJ1-2
cdr3_nt: TGCGCCAGCAGCTTAAATCCCGCGGGGAATGGCTACACCTTC
cdr3_aa: CASSLNPAGNGYTF

clone_size: .
d_call: .
v_call: TRBV7-9
j_call: TRBJ1-6
cdr3_nt: TGTGCCAGTAACGAGCGGGGTTCGCGGTCACCCCTCCACTTT
cdr3_aa: CASNERGSRSPLHF

clone_size: .
d_call: .
v_call: TRBV20-1
j_call: TRBJ1-1
cdr3_nt: TGCAGTGCTAGTAGGACTGAAGCTTTCTTT
cdr3_aa: CSASRTEAFF

clone_size: few
d_call: .
v_call: TRBV7-9
j_call: TRBJ2-7
cdr3_nt: TGTGCCAGCAGCATAGACTCCTACGAGCAGTACTTC
cdr3_aa: CASSIDSYEQYF

clone_size: few
d_call: .
v_call: TRBV24-1
j_call: TRBJ2-7
cdr3_nt: TGTGCCACCAATTCCGGGACCGGAATCTACGAGCAGTACTTC
cdr3_aa: CATNSGTGIYEQYF

clone_size: many
d_call: TRBD1
v_call: TRBV24-1
j_call: TRBJ1-2
cdr3_nt: TGTGCCACCAGTGATCCGGGGGGGACAGCTCCCTATGGCTACACCTTC
cdr3_aa: CATSDPGGTAPYGYTF

clone_size: .
d_call: TRBD2
v_call: TRBV6-4
j_call: TRBJ2-1
cdr3_nt: TGTGCCAGCAGTGAGGGGGGACTAGCGTTTGGTGAGCAGTTCTTC
cdr3_aa: CASSEGGLAFGEQFF

clone_size: few
d_call: TRBD1
v_call: TRBV12-3/TRBV12-4
j_call: TRBJ1-3
cdr3_nt: TGTGCCAGCAGTCGACAGGGGGCTGGAAACACCATATATTTT
cdr3_aa: CASSRQGAGNTIYF

clone_size: many
d_call: .
v_call: TRBV11-2
j_call: TRBJ1-1
cdr3_nt: TGTGCCAGTGAACGGTTGAACACTGAAGCTTTCTTT
cdr3_aa: CASERLNTEAFF

clone_size: few
d_call: TRBD2
v_call: TRBV6-4
j_call: TRBJ2-2
cdr3_nt: TGTGCCAGCAAGACCTCTAGCGGCCTGGCCGGGGAGCTGTTTTTT
cdr3_aa: CASKTSSGLAGELFF

clone_size: few
d_call: TRBD1
v_call: TRBV9
j_call: TRBJ1-5
cdr3_nt: TGTGCCAGCAGCGGAGGACAGGGGACTTCCTCGGCCCAGCATTTT
cdr3_aa: CASSGGQGTSSAQHF

clone_size: few
d_call: TRBD2
v_call: TRBV2
j_call: TRBJ2-1
cdr3_nt: TGTGCCAGCAGTCCGGGACTAGCGCCTCCCCAACCGTTCTTC
cdr3_aa: CASSPGLAPPQPFF

clone_size: few
d_call: .
v_call: TRBV28
j_call: TRBJ1-2
cdr3_nt: TGTGCCACCCGTGTCACTCTCATCTATGGCTACACCTTC
cdr3_aa: CATRVTLIYGYTF

clone_size: .
d_call: .
v_call: TRBV12-3/TRBV12-4
j_call: TRBJ1-6
cdr3_nt: TGTGCCAGCAGTCCAGGAATCTCCTATAATTCACCCCTCCACTTT
cdr3_aa: CASSPGISYNSPLHF

clone_size: .
d_call: .
v_call: TRBV2
j_call: TRBJ1-6
cdr3_nt: TGTGCCAGCAGTTCACCCCTCCACTTT
cdr3_aa: CASSSPLHF

clone_size: few
d_call: TRBD2
v_call: TRBV20-1
j_call: TRBJ2-1
cdr3_nt: TGCAGTACCACGCAAGCGGGAGAGTTAAATGAGCAGTTCTTC
cdr3_aa: CSTTQAGELNEQFF

clone_size: few
d_call: TRBD2
v_call: TRBV7-6
j_call: TRBJ2-2
cdr3_nt: TGTGCCAGCAGCTTAGGCCTAGCGGTCACCGGGGAGCTGTTTTTT
cdr3_aa: CASSLGLAVTGELFF

clone_size: few
d_call: TRBD1
v_call: TRBV29-1
j_call: TRBJ1-6
cdr3_nt: TGCAGCGTAATGACAGGGGTGGGATCACCCCTCCACTTT
cdr3_aa: CSVMTGVGSPLHF

clone_size: few
d_call: TRBD2
v_call: TRBV4-2
j_call: TRBJ2-5
cdr3_nt: TGTGCCAGCAGCCCCGGACTAGCGAACCCTAAGACCCAGTACTTC
cdr3_aa: CASSPGLANPKTQYF

clone_size: .
d_call: .
v_call: TRBV20-1
j_call: TRBJ1-6
cdr3_nt: TGCAGTGCTAGAGGGAGAGATAATTCACCCCTCCACTTT
cdr3_aa: CSARGRDNSPLHF